This paragraph covers one T cell receptor (beta chain) sequence. Its target is not known. J lost 4 bases, V lost 7 bases, and 0 bases had no gene match. Germline V gene data show CDR1 as SNHLY and CDR2 as FYNNEI. CDR3 length: 11 residues. This sample is drawn from a study of OX40 agonist ivuxolimab in advanced cancers. Notes on the study in general: Within 6 weeks, CD4+ and CD8+ blood T cells expanded clonally at 0.1 to 3.0 mg/kg. Researchers report that CD8+ T cells had, on average, more expanded clones than CD4+.

The repertoire was sequenced with immunoSEQ multiplex PCR; TCRdb's copy has only in-frame clones and lacks some. This table holds about 21,000 clones, more than 70% found once. The TCR originated in an adult with an advanced solid tumor such as melanoma, head and neck, liver or kidney cancer. This chain connects TRBV2 to TRBJ1-2; 7 nucleotides agree with TRBD1. The sequencing used CD4+ or CD8+ T cells sorted from blood, collected in a trial of the OX40 agonist ivuxolimab. CDR3 residues: CASTGGYGYTF. The CDR3 DNA is TGTGCCAGCACAGGGGGCTATGGCTACACCTTC.